The following is a T cell receptor (beta chain) sequence with its context. Its antigen is not identified. Here immunoSEQ multiplex PCR was the method, and the copy in TCRdb shows in-frame clones only, minus some. The top ten hold roughly 2.7% of the sample, which has around 15,000 clones, about two thirds seen once. V was pared by 6 bases and J by 8 bases, with 3 bases of the junction left unmatched. CDR1 is MNHNS and CDR2 is SASEGT in the germline V gene. The CDR3 is made up of 14 amino acids. The sample comes from a study of neoadjuvant anti-PD-1 for oral cavity cancer. Study observations and caveats: Post-nivolumab, blood T cell clonality was significantly elevated in non-responders. Higher pretreatment blood Treg/Th17 ratios correlated with higher pretreatment blood and lower post-treatment tumor TCRbeta clonality.

Patients were newly diagnosed with stage II-IVA oral cavity squamous cell carcinoma without prior systemic or radiation treatment. PBMCs were not maintained or expanded in culture before analysis. This sequence was found in a person between 40 and 85 years old with oral cavity squamous cell carcinoma. Source: PBMCs, taken before nivolumab (anti-PD-1) treatment. The V and J genes are TRBV6-1 and TRBJ1-6; 11 bases fit TRBD1. CDR3 loop: CASRADRGHSPLHF. In DNA, the CDR3 is TGTGCCAGCAGAGCGGACAGGGGGCATTCACCCCTCCACTTT.